Listed below are T cell receptor beta chains from one sample, sequenced in a study of vaccination and CD4 T cells after COVID-19. Each CDR3 protein gets one entry after TCRdb re-called the PCR reads with MiXCR. The data hold over 3,000 distinct CDR3 sequences, with about 71% observed a single time. These receptors lack a known antigen. The specimen sequenced was CD4+ T cells from blood, cultured in vitro. These receptors were taken from a human donor who had recovered from COVID-19. The CDR3 runs from the conserved cysteine through the conserved F or W. A D gene is named only where the DNA matches it firmly. Clone size is stated in some rows and not others, as once, few, many or a class when expanded.

V	D	J	size	DNA	CDR3
TRBV6-1	-	TRBJ2-2	-	TGTGCCAGCAGTGAAGGTCTCGCCGGGGAGCTGTTTTTT	CASSEGLAGELFF
TRBV2	-	TRBJ1-2	-	TGTGCCAGCAGTGTACCCCGGGACCCGAGGGGCTTAGGAGATGGCTACACCTTC	CASSVPRDPRGLGDGYTF
TRBV12-3/TRBV12-4	TRBD2	TRBJ2-4	-	TGTGCCAGCAGTTTCGGGACTAGCGGGGGCCCGGGGGCCAAAAACATTCAGTACTTC	CASSFGTSGGPGAKNIQYF
TRBV6-1	-	TRBJ1-2	once	TGTGCCGGCCGGGCCGATCCTAACTATGGCTACACCTTC	CAGRADPNYGYTF
TRBV19	-	TRBJ1-2	-	TGTGCCAGCAAACAAGAGAGGGCAACTAACTATGGCTACACCTTC	CASKQERATNYGYTF
TRBV27	-	TRBJ1-4	-	TGTGCCAGCAGTTTAGGATTGGGAAGCCCAACTAATGAAAAACTGTTTTTT	CASSLGLGSPTNEKLFF
TRBV6-4	-	TRBJ1-2	-	TGTGCCAGCACTACTGGCTACACCTTC	CASTTGYTF
TRBV12-3/TRBV12-4	-	TRBJ2-7	-	TGTGCCAGCAGTTACGGGACGGCTTCCTACGAGCAGTACTTC	CASSYGTASYEQYF
TRBV29-1	-	TRBJ1-1	-	TGCAGCGTTGAAGGGGCCCTCACTGAAGCTTTCTTT	CSVEGALTEAFF
TRBV5-1	-	TRBJ2-5	-	TGCGCCAGCAGCTTGGCTGAGACCCAGTACTTC	CASSLAETQYF
TRBV7-9	-	TRBJ1-2	-	TGTGCCAGCAGCTTGTTACGGGTTTGGGCGAACTATGGCTACACCTTC	CASSLLRVWANYGYTF
TRBV6-1	TRBD2	TRBJ2-7	-	TGTGCCAGCAGTGAGGGGAGGGGTTCCTACGAGCAGTACTTC	CASSEGRGSYEQYF
TRBV10-3	-	TRBJ1-5	medium-sized	TGTGCCATCAGTGAATGGGGGAAGGAGGCCGGTCAGCCCCAGCATTTT	CAISEWGKEAGQPQHF
TRBV10-3	-	TRBJ1-1	medium-sized	TGTGCCATCAAGAATGGGGGATCGTCTGGGAACACTGAAGCTTTCTTT	CAIKNGGSSGNTEAFF
TRBV7-9	-	TRBJ2-2	-	TGTGCCAGCACCCCAGGGGGGACCCAAAACACCGGGGAGCTGTTTTTT	CASTPGGTQNTGELFF
TRBV21-1	-	TRBJ1-6	few	TGTGCCAGCAGCAAAGGCCAACCCCTCCACTTT	CASSKGQPLHF
TRBV6-1	-	TRBJ1-2	-	TGTGCCAGCACTCCCGTTGGGGGGTCTGGCTACACCTTC	CASTPVGGSGYTF
TRBV10-3	-	TRBJ1-3	-	TGTGCCATCAGTGAGTCGGTGGTCCGCAGGGGAAACACCATATATTTT	CAISESVVRRGNTIYF
TRBV12-2	-	TRBJ2-7	medium-sized	TGTGCAAGTCGCCCCGAGGAAGTTGGGCGACTAGCGGGTTATTACCTCGCCTCCTACGAGCAGTACTTC	CASRPEEVGRLAGYYLASYEQYF
TRBV30	-	TRBJ1-2	medium-sized	TGTGCCTGGAGTGTGGCCAGCAACTATGGCTACACCTTC	CAWSVASNYGYTF
TRBV30	TRBD1	TRBJ1-2	-	TGTGCCTGGACCCAGGGGGCGGGAGTGGGGGTACTTAAGGGCTACACCTTC	CAWTQGAGVGVLKGYTF
TRBV11-2	TRBD2	TRBJ2-2	-	TGTGCCAGCAGCTTAGGAGGGACTAGCGGGGGAACGAACACCGGGGAGCTGTTTTTT	CASSLGGTSGGTNTGELFF
TRBV2	-	TRBJ2-1	-	TGTGCCAGCAGCCGTCGGGGGCTTAATGAGCAGTTCTTC	CASSRRGLNEQFF
TRBV27	-	TRBJ1-1	-	TGTGCCAGCAACGTGGGGGGACACATGAACACTGAAGCTTTCTTT	CASNVGGHMNTEAFF
TRBV7-8	-	TRBJ1-2	-	TGTGCCAGCAGCCCGAGTCTTAACTATGGCTACACCTTC	CASSPSLNYGYTF
TRBV5-3	TRBD1	TRBJ1-1	once	TGTGCCAGAAGCGCCGACAGGGGGGACACTGAAGCTTTCTTT	CARSADRGDTEAFF
TRBV5-4	TRBD1	TRBJ1-2	few	TGTGCCAGCAGCTTACCCCGGGACAGGGTCTCGTATGGCTACACCTTC	CASSLPRDRVSYGYTF
TRBV27	-	TRBJ2-7	-	TGTGCCAGCAGACCTGCCGGGCCAACAGGGAAGGTTTTGGACTTC	CASRPAGPTGKVLDF
TRBV7-9	TRBD2	TRBJ2-3	-	TGTGCCAGCAGCTTAGCGGGGATAGCGGGGGGGCGAGGGGCACCGGGGACGCAGTATTTT	CASSLAGIAGGRGAPGTQYF
TRBV6-1	-	TRBJ1-3	-	TGTGCCAGCAGTGAGTCAGCGACGTCTGGAAACACCATATATTTT	CASSESATSGNTIYF
TRBV19	TRBD1	TRBJ1-2	-	TGTGCCAGTAGTTCCACAGGGGGCGGAAACTATGGCTACACCTTC	CASSSTGGGNYGYTF
TRBV2	-	TRBJ1-1	-	TGTGCCAGCACCCCGACAGCTCCGTTCACTGAAGCTTTCTTT	CASTPTAPFTEAFF
TRBV7-3	TRBD2	TRBJ2-2	-	TGTGCCAGCAGCTTAAATCTAGCGGGCCCCGGGGAGCTGTTTTTT	CASSLNLAGPGELFF
TRBV12-3/TRBV12-4	-	TRBJ1-2	-	TGTGCCAGCAATCACGGCGAGGTGGGCGGCTACACCTTC	CASNHGEVGGYTF
TRBV20-1	TRBD2	TRBJ2-3	-	TGCAGTGCTAGAGCTGGCGACCGGGGGGCAGATACGCAGTATTTT	CSARAGDRGADTQYF
TRBV7-8	TRBD2	TRBJ2-7	-	TGTGCCAGCAGCTTGCGGGAGGCCCTCTCCTACGAGCAGTACTTC	CASSLREALSYEQYF
TRBV7-2	TRBD1	TRBJ2-7	-	TGTGCCAGCAGCTTAGAACCGCAGGGGGCCCGCGAGCAGTACTTC	CASSLEPQGAREQYF
TRBV27	-	TRBJ1-3	-	TGTGCCAGCAGAGGGGTGAACTCTGGAAACACCATATATTTT	CASRGVNSGNTIYF
TRBV19	-	TRBJ1-2	-	TGTGCCAGTACGTTTCCAGACGGGAGGGCTAACTATGGCTACACCTTC	CASTFPDGRANYGYTF
TRBV15	-	TRBJ1-4	-	TGTGCCACCAGCAGGCCCCAAACTAACGGGCTGTTTTTT	CATSRPQTNGLFF
TRBV10-1	-	TRBJ1-5	large	TGCGCCAGCTACCCTTGGGGGAGCAATCAGCCCCAGCATTTT	CASYPWGSNQPQHF
TRBV29-1	-	TRBJ1-2	-	TGCAGCGTTGATTGGGGGAACTATGGCTACACCTTC	CSVDWGNYGYTF
TRBV20-1	-	TRBJ2-7	-	TGCAGTGTTATCCCCCCAGACAGGTCCTACGAGCAGTACTTC	CSVIPPDRSYEQYF